The entry that follows covers one TCR beta chain sequence. The sample originates from a study of blood T cell repertoires in COVID-19. Study in general: Acute-phase and convalescent COVID-19 samples originated in the United States, Italy and Spain. The analysed material was cDNA or gDNA that came from T cells, B-cell-depleted T cells, or PBMCs.

Authors' methods: Amplification from reference gene primers served as the basis for estimated nucleated cell counts. Here immunoSEQ multiplex PCR was the method, and the copy in TCRdb shows in-frame clones only, minus some. V, J and clone size are those of that table, while D and trimming were read from the DNA. The table shows just under 150,000 clones, with approximately 81% occurring only once. The CDR3 runs to 18 residues. Trimming at V came to 1 base and at J to 2 bases, leaving 7 bases not matched to a gene. Per germline, CDR1 SGHRS and CDR2 YFSETQ. The genes are TRBV5-1 and TRBJ2-2, with 11 bases that match TRBD2. The sequence was collected from a human donor with acute or convalescent COVID-19. The donor label of this sample is uncertain. What was sequenced was peripheral blood. The CDR3, as DNA: TGCGCCAGCAGCTTGTTACCTAGCGGGGGGACCAACACCGGGGAGCTGTTTTTT. Translated: CASSLLPSGGTNTGELFF.